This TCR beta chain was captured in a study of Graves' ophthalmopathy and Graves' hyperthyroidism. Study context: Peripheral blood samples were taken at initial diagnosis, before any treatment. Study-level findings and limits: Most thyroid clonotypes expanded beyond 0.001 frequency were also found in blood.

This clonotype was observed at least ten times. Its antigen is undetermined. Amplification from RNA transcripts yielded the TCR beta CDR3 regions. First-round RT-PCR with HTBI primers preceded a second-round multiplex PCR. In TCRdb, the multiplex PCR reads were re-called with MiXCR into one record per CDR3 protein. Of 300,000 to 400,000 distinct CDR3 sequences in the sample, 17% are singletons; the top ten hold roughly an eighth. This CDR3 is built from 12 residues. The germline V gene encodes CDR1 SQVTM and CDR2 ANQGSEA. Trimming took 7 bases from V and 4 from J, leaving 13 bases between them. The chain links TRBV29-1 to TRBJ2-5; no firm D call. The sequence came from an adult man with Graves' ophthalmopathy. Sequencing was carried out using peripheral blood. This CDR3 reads CSAETLPETQYF. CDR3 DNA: TGCAGCGCTGAGACACTCCCAGAGACCCAGTACTTC.